Sequencing of this T cell receptor (beta chain) was carried out in a study of read filtering for tumor transcriptome and immune sequencing. Molecular barcoded adaptors covering alpha/delta and beta/gamma chains were used on about 390 ng RNA. In TCRdb, the reads were re-called with MiXCR into one record per CDR3 protein. The table shows 120,000 or so distinct CDR3 sequences, with 10% to 15% occurring only once. As regards this clonotype: A far larger clone differs by one base, so this is likely a read error.

Germline V gene lookup returns CDR1 SGHTA and CDR2 FQGTGA. Germline trimming cut 5 bases from V and 8 bases from J; bases unmatched to any gene: 11. CDR3 size: 15 residues. Sequenced material: a population of CD138-negative cells sorted from bone marrow. The origin of this receptor is a donor at least 40 years old with multiple myeloma. The J gene is TRBJ1-4, the V gene TRBV7-3, with 7 bases matching TRBD1. CDR3 nucleotide sequence: TGTGCCAGCAGCCGACAGGGAGGGATTAGGGAAAAACTGTTTTTT. This sequence encodes CASSRQGGIREKLFF. The full variable domain, its missing parts supplied by reference TRBV7-3 and TRBJ1-4, is GAGVSQTPSNKVTEKGKYVELRCDPISGHTALYWYRQSLGQGPEFLIYFQGTGAADDSGLPNDRFFAVRPEGSVSTLKIQRTERGDSAVYLCASSRQGGIREKLFFGSGTQLSVL.